The rows below give T cell receptor beta chains drawn from one sample of a study of cytomegalovirus exposure and HLA in healthy donors. The data were produced by immunoSEQ multiplex PCR, yet TCRdb's version contains in-frame clones alone and is incomplete. The sample contains around 110,000 clones, 65% to 80% of which appear only once. Sequencing input: PBMCs. The origin of the receptors is a man aged 60-69 years in good health and CMV-seronegative. The CDR3 runs from the conserved cysteine through the conserved F or W. The D gene is left open where the match is weak. Only some rows state a clone size, as once, few, many or a class for expanded clones.

TGTGCCAGCAGCGTAGGTGATACTATCACCGGGGAGCTGTTTTTT	CASSVGDTITGELFF	TRBJ2-2	-	-	TRBV9
TGTGCCAGCAGCTGGGGGACAGGGGGCAATCAGCCCCAGCATTTT	CASSWGTGGNQPQHF	TRBJ1-5	TRBD1	-	TRBV7-9
TGTGCCAGCAGTTTATCCTGGCGGAAAAACCATGGCTACACCTTC	CASSLSWRKNHGYTF	TRBJ1-2	-	-	TRBV27
TGCGCCAGCAGTGTCGAGTCGGTTGGTTCACCCCTCCACTTT	CASSVESVGSPLHF	TRBJ1-6	-	-	TRBV5-1
TGTGCCAGCAGCACAGGGAGGGGAGAAGTGGAGCAGTACTTC	CASSTGRGEVEQYF	TRBJ2-7	-	few	TRBV11-3
TGTGCCAGCAGGGAAACTAGCGGGGGGTTGGAGACCCAGTACTTC	CASRETSGGLETQYF	TRBJ2-5	TRBD2	-	TRBV2
TGTGCCTGGACGACAGGTGGCAATCAGCCCCAGCATTTT	CAWTTGGNQPQHF	TRBJ1-5	-	-	TRBV30
TGTGCCAGCAGCAAGTCGGTGACCCAGTACTTC	CASSKSVTQYF	TRBJ2-5	-	-	TRBV7-9
TGTGCCAGCGGGGGCGGGGGTTACAATGAGCAGTTCTTC	CASGGGGYNEQFF	TRBJ2-1	-	-	TRBV7-2
TGTGCCAGCAGTTACTCGGTCGGCAGAGGGGAAAAACTGTTTTTT	CASSYSVGRGEKLFF	TRBJ1-4	-	once	TRBV6-5
TGTGCCTGGAAATATCTCGGTGATGAAAAACTGTTTTTT	CAWKYLGDEKLFF	TRBJ1-4	-	few	TRBV30
TGTGCCAGCAGTGCAATGGACAGGGTCTCACCCCTCCACTTT	CASSAMDRVSPLHF	TRBJ1-6	TRBD1	-	TRBV6-4
TGTGCCAGCAGCTTAAAACAGGGATCTGGATACACTGAAGCTTTCTTT	CASSLKQGSGYTEAFF	TRBJ1-1	-	-	TRBV5-4
TGTGCCAGCAGCCACCGAGCTTCCCCCTCCTCCACAGATACGCAGTATTTT	CASSHRASPSSTDTQYF	TRBJ2-3	-	-	TRBV7-2
TGCGCCAGCAGCTCCGACGGTATAACAGGGTTTACGCAGTATTTT	CASSSDGITGFTQYF	TRBJ2-3	-	-	TRBV5-1
TGCGCCAGCAGCCAAGATGGCCAGGGTACATTCGAGCAGTACTTC	CASSQDGQGTFEQYF	TRBJ2-7	-	-	TRBV4-3